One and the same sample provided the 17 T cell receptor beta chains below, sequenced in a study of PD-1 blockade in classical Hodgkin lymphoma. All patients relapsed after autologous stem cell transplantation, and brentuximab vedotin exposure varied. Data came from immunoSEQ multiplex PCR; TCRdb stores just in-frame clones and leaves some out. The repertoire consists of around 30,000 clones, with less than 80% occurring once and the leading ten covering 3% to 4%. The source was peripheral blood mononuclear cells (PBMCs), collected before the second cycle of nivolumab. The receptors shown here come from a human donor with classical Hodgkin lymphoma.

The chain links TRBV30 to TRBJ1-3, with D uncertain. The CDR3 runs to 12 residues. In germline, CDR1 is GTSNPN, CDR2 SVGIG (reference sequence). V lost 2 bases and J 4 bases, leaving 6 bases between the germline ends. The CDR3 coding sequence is TGTGCCTGGAGTCAGGCGGGAAACACCATATATTTT. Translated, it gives CAWSQAGNTIYF.

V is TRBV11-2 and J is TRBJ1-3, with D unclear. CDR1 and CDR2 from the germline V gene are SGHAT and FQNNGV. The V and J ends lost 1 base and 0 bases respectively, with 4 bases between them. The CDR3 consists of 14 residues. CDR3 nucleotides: TGTGCCAGCAGCTTAGCAAGCTCTGGAAACACCATATATTTT. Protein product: CASSLASSGNTIYF.

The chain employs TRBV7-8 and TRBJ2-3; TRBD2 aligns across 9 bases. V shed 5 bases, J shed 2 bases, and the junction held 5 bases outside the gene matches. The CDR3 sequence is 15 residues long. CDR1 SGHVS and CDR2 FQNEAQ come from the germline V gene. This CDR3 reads CASSPLAGLTDTQYF. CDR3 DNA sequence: TGTGCCAGCAGCCCCCTAGCGGGGCTCACAGATACGCAGTATTTT.

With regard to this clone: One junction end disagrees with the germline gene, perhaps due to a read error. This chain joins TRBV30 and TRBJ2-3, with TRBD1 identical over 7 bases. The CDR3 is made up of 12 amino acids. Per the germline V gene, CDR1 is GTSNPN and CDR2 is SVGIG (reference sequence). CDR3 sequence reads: CAWSRGTDTRYF. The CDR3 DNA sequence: TGTGCCTGGAGTAGAGGGACAGATACGCGGTATTTT.

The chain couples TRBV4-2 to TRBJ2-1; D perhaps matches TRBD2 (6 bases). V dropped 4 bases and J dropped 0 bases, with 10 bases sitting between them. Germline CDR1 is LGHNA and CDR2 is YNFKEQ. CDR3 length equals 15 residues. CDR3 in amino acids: CASSPLGGSYNEQFF. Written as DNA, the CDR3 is TGTGCCAGCAGCCCCCTGGGGGGCTCCTACAATGAGCAGTTCTTC.

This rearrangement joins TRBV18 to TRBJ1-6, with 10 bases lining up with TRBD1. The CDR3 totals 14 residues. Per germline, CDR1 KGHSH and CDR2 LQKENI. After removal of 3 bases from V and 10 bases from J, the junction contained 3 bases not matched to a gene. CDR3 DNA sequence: TGTGCCAGCTCACCTGACAGGGGGCAATCACCCCTCCACTTT. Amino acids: CASSPDRGQSPLHF.

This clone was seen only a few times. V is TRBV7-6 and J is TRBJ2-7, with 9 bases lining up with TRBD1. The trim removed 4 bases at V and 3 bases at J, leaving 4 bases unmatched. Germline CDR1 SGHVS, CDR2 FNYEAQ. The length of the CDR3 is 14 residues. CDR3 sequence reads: CASSWGQGVYEQYF. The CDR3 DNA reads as TGTGCCAGCAGCTGGGGACAGGGAGTCTACGAGCAGTACTTC.

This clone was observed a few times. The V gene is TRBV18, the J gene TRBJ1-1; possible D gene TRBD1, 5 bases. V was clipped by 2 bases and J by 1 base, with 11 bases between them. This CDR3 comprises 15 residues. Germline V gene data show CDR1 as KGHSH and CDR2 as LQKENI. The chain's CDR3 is CASSPVPGGNTEAFF. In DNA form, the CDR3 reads TGTGCCAGCTCACCAGTCCCCGGGGGGAACACTGAAGCTTTCTTT.

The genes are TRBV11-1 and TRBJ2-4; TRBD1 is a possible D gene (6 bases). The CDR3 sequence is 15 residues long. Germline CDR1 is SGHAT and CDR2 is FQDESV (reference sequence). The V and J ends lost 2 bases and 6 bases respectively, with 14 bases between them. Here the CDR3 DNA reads TGTGCCAGCAGCTTATATCAGGGGACGGGAAACATTCAGTACTTC. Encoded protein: CASSLYQGTGNIQYF.

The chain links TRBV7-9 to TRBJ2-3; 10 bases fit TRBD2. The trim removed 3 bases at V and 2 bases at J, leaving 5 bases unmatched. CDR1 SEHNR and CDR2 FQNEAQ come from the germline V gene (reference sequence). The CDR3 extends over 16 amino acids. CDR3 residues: CASSFTLAGITDTQYF. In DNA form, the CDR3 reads TGTGCCAGCAGCTTTACACTAGCGGGGATCACAGATACGCAGTATTTT. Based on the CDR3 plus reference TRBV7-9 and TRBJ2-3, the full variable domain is DTGVSQNPRHKITKRGQNVTFRCDPISEHNRLYWYRQTLGQGPEFLTYFQNEAQLEKSRLLSDRFSAERPKGSFSTLEIQRTEQGDSAMYLCASSFTLAGITDTQYFGPGTRLTVL.

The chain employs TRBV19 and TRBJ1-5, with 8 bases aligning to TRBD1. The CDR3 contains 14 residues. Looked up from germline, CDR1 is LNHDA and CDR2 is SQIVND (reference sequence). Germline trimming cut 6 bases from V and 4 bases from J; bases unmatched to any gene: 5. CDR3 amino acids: CASSSGQVNQPQHF. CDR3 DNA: TGTGCCAGTAGCTCGGGACAGGTTAATCAGCCCCAGCATTTT.

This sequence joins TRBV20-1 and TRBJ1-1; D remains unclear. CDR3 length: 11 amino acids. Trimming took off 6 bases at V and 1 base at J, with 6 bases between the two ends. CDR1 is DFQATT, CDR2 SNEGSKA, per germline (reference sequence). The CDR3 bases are TGCAGTGCCACAGAGAACACTGAAGCTTTCTTT. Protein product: CSATENTEAFF.

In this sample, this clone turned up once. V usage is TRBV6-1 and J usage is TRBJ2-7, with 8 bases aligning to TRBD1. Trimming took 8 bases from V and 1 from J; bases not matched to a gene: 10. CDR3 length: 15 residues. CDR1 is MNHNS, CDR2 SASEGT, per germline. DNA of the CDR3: TGTGCCAGCCGAAACGGACAGGGCACATCCTACGAGCAGTACTTC. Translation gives CASRNGQGTSYEQYF.

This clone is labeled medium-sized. The CDR3 is CASSLAGQGHSPLHF. CDR3 coding DNA: TGTGCCAGCAGCTTGGCGGGACAAGGGCATTCACCCCTCCACTTT. The chain combines TRBV5-4 with TRBJ1-6, with D possibly matching TRBD1 (6 bases). The length of the CDR3 is 15 residues. Trimming stripped 0 bases from V and 8 bases from J, with 12 bases between. Germline assignment: CDR1 SGHNT and CDR2 YYREEE (reference sequence).

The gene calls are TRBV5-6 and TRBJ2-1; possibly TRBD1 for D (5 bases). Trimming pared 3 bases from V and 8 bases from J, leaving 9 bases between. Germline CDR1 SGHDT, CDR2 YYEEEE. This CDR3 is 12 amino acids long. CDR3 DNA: TGTGCCAGCAGCTCGCAGGGCTATGAGCAGTTCTTC. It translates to CASSSQGYEQFF.

Here the CDR3 DNA reads TGTGCCAGCAGTGAAGGGACAGGCCTAAACTATGGCTACACCTTC. Its translation: CASSEGTGLNYGYTF. The chain carries TRBV25-1 and TRBJ1-2; 8 bases line up with TRBD1. Germline lookup yields CDR1 MGHDK and CDR2 SYGVNS. After removal of 2 bases from V and 2 bases from J, the junction contained 4 bases not matched to a gene. CDR3 length equals 15 residues.

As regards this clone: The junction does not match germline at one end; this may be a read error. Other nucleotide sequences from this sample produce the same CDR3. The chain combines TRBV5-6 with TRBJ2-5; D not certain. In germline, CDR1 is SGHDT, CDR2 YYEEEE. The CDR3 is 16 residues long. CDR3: CASSLAAVQNQETQYF. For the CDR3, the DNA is TGCGCCAGCAGCTTGGCCGCGGTACAGAACCAAGAGACCCAGTACTTC.